The clone carrying this T cell receptor beta chain was picked up a small number of times. Antigen specificity is unknown. This sample was taken from a study of blood T cells in healthy people across ages. This CDR3 region has 14 residues. Deletions cut 3 bases from V and 6 bases from J, with 11 bases between. Study-wide findings and caveats: The lack of PBMC sorting stopped any conclusive naive versus antigen-experienced comparison.

The authors ran a second PCR of roughly 6 to 12 cycles using a sample-barcoded 5' primer and a J-beta primer mix. TCRdb used MiXCR to reprocess the 5' RACE reads, holding one entry per CDR3 protein. The table lists 500,000 to 600,000 distinct CDR3 sequences, roughly 28% of them singletons. Specimen: blood. This clonotype was sampled from a woman in her seventies in good health. The chain is built from TRBV12-3 or TRBV12-4 and TRBJ1-4, with D possibly TRBD1 on 5 matching bases. In nucleotides, the CDR3 is TGTGCCAGCAGTTTCAGGGTAGGAGATGAAAAACTGTTTTTT. Translating gives CASSFRVGDEKLFF.